A single sample is the source of the 9 T cell receptor beta chains below, sequenced in a study of radiotherapy plus CTLA-4 blockade in lung cancer. The method was immunoSEQ multiplex PCR; TCRdb's version includes in-frame clones alone and lacks a portion of them. The sample lists 40,000 to 45,000 clones, roughly three quarters occurring once. The sequences come from peripheral blood, collected from a patient treated with radiotherapy plus ipilimumab. The origin of the receptors is a human donor with non-small cell lung cancer whose response to radiotherapy plus ipilimumab could not be evaluated.

The CDR3 region has the DNA TGTGCCAGTAGTAGAGAAGGGACTAGCGGAATAGCCAAAAACATTCAGTACTTC. This encodes CASSREGTSGIAKNIQYF. The rearrangement joins TRBV19 to TRBJ2-4; TRBD2 matches at 11 bases. V gave up 4 bases and J gave up 0 bases; unmatched junction bases: 8. The length of the CDR3 is 18 residues. Germline V CDR1 and CDR2: LNHDA, SQIVND (reference sequence).

The rearrangement joins TRBV13 to TRBJ1-6, with TRBD1 matching 8 bases. The CDR3 contains 18 residues. Losses at the gene ends were 5 bases for V and 0 bases for J; bases not matched to a gene: 9. CDR1 PRHDT and CDR2 FYEKMQ come from the germline V gene (reference sequence). CDR3 nucleotides: TGTGCCAGCAGCCCCCGACAGGGGCGTTACTCCTATAATTCACCCCTCCACTTT. It codes for CASSPRQGRYSYNSPLHF.

The J gene is TRBJ1-5, the V gene TRBV19; D gene unclear. Germline V CDR1 and CDR2: LNHDA, SQIVND (reference sequence). Trimming pared 8 bases from V and 0 bases from J, leaving 17 bases between. The CDR3 extends over 16 amino acids. The CDR3 reads CASRGGILPSNQPQHF. CDR3 in DNA: TGTGCCAGTCGAGGAGGGATCTTACCTAGCAATCAGCCCCAGCATTTT. Full variable domain (remainder filled in from reference TRBV19 and TRBJ1-5): DGGITQSPKYLFRKEGQNVTLSCEQNLNHDAMYWYRQDPGQGLRLIYYSQIVNDFQKGDIAEGYSVSREKKESFPLTVTSAQKNPTAFYLCASRGGILPSNQPQHFGDGTRLSIL.

The rearrangement links TRBV4-3 to TRBJ1-2, with TRBD1 matching over 7 bases. V shed 3 bases, J shed 4 bases, and the junction held 2 bases outside the gene matches. Germline V gene data show CDR1 as LGHNA and CDR2 as YSLEER. The CDR3 sequence is 13 residues long. CDR3 nucleotides: TGCGCCAGCAGCCACGACAGGGTCTATGGCTACACCTTC. Translating gives CASSHDRVYGYTF.

The V and J genes are TRBV28 and TRBJ1-6; weak D call: TRBD1 (5 bases). Looked up from germline, CDR1 is MDHEN and CDR2 is SYDVKM. CDR3 size: 13 residues. Trimming took off 6 bases at V and 7 bases at J, with 10 bases between the two ends. For the CDR3, the DNA is TGTGCCAGCAGGGAACAGGCAAATTCACCCCTCCACTTT. This sequence encodes CASREQANSPLHF.

This clone was seen a single time. V gene TRBV6-5 combines with J gene TRBJ2-5, with D possibly TRBD2 on 6 matching bases. CDR1 is MNHEY and CDR2 is SVGAGI in the germline V gene. The germline V and J ends were trimmed by 5 bases and 5 bases, with 12 bases remaining between them. The CDR3 length is 13 residues. For the CDR3, the DNA is TGTGCCAGCAGTGGGCCGGGAGTCGAGACCCAGTACTTC. This gives the protein CASSGPGVETQYF.

This clone was observed a few times. The rearrangement joins TRBV11-2 to TRBJ2-7; 12 nucleotides align to TRBD2. The CDR3 runs to 16 residues. The V and J ends lost 0 bases and 6 bases, in that order; junction bases with no gene match: 6. Germline V CDR1 and CDR2: SGHAT, FQNNGV. CDR3 sequence: CASSLELAGGLAEQYF. The CDR3 DNA reads TGTGCCAGCAGCTTAGAACTAGCGGGGGGTTTAGCCGAGCAGTACTTC. The full variable domain, rest sourced from reference TRBV11-2 and TRBJ2-7, is EAGVAQSPRYKIIEKRQSVAFWCNPISGHATLYWYQQILGQGPKLLIQFQNNGVVDDSQLPKDRFSAERLKGVDSTLKIQPAKLEDSAVYLCASSLELAGGLAEQYFGPGTRLTVT.

The chain's CDR3 is CASSIARETQYF. The CDR3 DNA reads as TGTGCCAGTAGTATAGCGCGAGAGACCCAGTACTTC. The chain joins TRBV19 to TRBJ2-5; D remains ambiguous. This CDR3 has 12 residues. V gave up 1 base and J gave up 4 bases, with 4 bases separating them. Germline V lookup: CDR1 LNHDA, CDR2 SQIVND (reference sequence).

J is TRBJ2-1 and V is TRBV4-2; 11 bases map to TRBD2. The CDR3 spans 15 residues. Germline loops: CDR1 LGHNA, CDR2 YNFKEQ. The junction had 6 bases not matched to a gene; V was cut back by 6 bases and J by 5 bases. This CDR3 reads CASRSGTSGHNEQFF. In DNA, the CDR3 is TGTGCCAGCAGGAGCGGGACTAGCGGTCACAATGAGCAGTTCTTC.